Listed below are T cell receptor beta chains from one sample, sequenced in a study of T cell responses to AZD1222 COVID-19 vaccine. Libraries were prepared by immunoSEQ multiplex PCR; TCRdb keeps only in-frame clonotypes and omits some of them. The repertoire holds 100,000 or so clones, with around nine tenths as singletons. Sample: peripheral blood, taken on day 0 of AZD1222 vaccination. These receptors came from an adult in good health. Each CDR3 is given with its conserved first and last residue. The order of the fields is clone size, J gene, D gene, V gene, CDR3 DNA, CDR3 protein. A D gene is named only where the DNA matches it firmly. Rows may omit the clone size; those that give it use once, few, many or a size class.

-,TRBJ1-2,-,TRBV5-5,TGTGCCAGCAGCTTGGAAGCAGGTCGGTATGGCTACACCTTC,CASSLEAGRYGYTF
-,TRBJ1-6,TRBD1,TRBV7-6,TGTGCCAGCAGCCATGGGACAGAGAATTCACCCCTCCACTTT,CASSHGTENSPLHF
-,TRBJ2-7,-,TRBV7-8,TGTGCCAGCAGCTTATTGGGCACCGAGATGCAGTACTTC,CASSLLGTEMQYF
-,TRBJ2-5,-,TRBV29-1,TGCAGCGGGGGGGGCGGTGGGACCCAGTACTTC,CSGGGGGTQYF
-,TRBJ1-3,-,TRBV3-1/TRBV3-2,TGTGCCAGCAGCCAGGGGTTCGGAAACACCATATATTTT,CASSQGFGNTIYF
once,TRBJ2-3,-,TRBV18,TGTGCCAGCTCACCCCTGGACGTAAGCACAGATACGCAGTATTTT,CASSPLDVSTDTQYF
-,TRBJ1-2,-,TRBV19,TGTGCCAGTAGTGCTTCCTCGACAGTTAACTATGGCTACACCTTC,CASSASSTVNYGYTF
-,TRBJ1-1,-,TRBV2,TGTGCCAGCTGTGGTTCGGGCTACACTGAAGCTTTCTTT,CASCGSGYTEAFF
-,TRBJ1-1,-,TRBV6-2/TRBV6-3,TGTGCCAGCAGCTACTTCCCTGGGGCGAACACTGAAGCTTTCTTT,CASSYFPGANTEAFF
-,TRBJ1-2,TRBD1,TRBV28,TGTGCCAGCAGTGAGACAGGGGGCCGGGCCTATGGCTACACCTTC,CASSETGGRAYGYTF
-,TRBJ1-1,-,TRBV18,TGTGCCAGCTCAGAACTCGACAGTTTGAACACTGAAGCTTTCTTT,CASSELDSLNTEAFF
-,TRBJ1-2,-,TRBV7-2,TGTGCCAGCACCTTACACAGATCTCGGACGGATGGCTACACCTTC,CASTLHRSRTDGYTF
once,TRBJ2-2,TRBD2,TRBV5-1,TGCGCCAGCAGCAACTTAGCGGGGTTGAACACCGGGGAGCTGTTTTTT,CASSNLAGLNTGELFF
-,TRBJ2-5,-,TRBV9,TGTGCCAGCAGCGTAGTGGGTTCGGGTAGGGGAGAGACCCAGTACTTC,CASSVVGSGRGETQYF
-,TRBJ1-6,-,TRBV5-5,TGTGCCAGCAGTCGACTTAGGCAGGGGCCTTCACCCCTCCACTTT,CASSRLRQGPSPLHF
-,TRBJ1-5,-,TRBV19,TGTGCCAGTAGTATCGCTCGGTTCTGGCAGCCCCAGCATTTT,CASSIARFWQPQHF
-,TRBJ2-7,TRBD1,TRBV7-2,TGTGCCAGCAGCTCGGAAACGCTCCGGGACAGGGTAAACGAGCAGTACTTC,CASSSETLRDRVNEQYF
-,TRBJ1-4,TRBD1,TRBV5-4,TGTGCCAGCAGCAATAGACAGGGGAGTAATGAAAAACTGTTTTTT,CASSNRQGSNEKLFF
-,TRBJ1-2,TRBD1,TRBV6-2/TRBV6-3,TGTGCCAGCAGCCACAGTGGGACAGGGGCGGATGGCTACACCTTC,CASSHSGTGADGYTF
-,TRBJ1-1,TRBD1,TRBV15,TGTGCCACCAGCAGAGACGGACAGGGGGTCACTGAAGCTTTCTTT,CATSRDGQGVTEAFF
-,TRBJ2-5,-,TRBV28,TGTGCCAGCAGTTTCGTACGGGCCGATAGGACCCAGTACTTC,CASSFVRADRTQYF
-,TRBJ1-4,-,TRBV4-1,TGCGCCAGCAGCCTCGCCCTCAGGGCAGAATACGAAAAACTGTTTTTT,CASSLALRAEYEKLFF
-,TRBJ1-5,TRBD1,TRBV18,TGTGCCAGCTCAGCACCAGGGGGTCAGCCCCAGCATTTT,CASSAPGGQPQHF
few,TRBJ1-2,-,TRBV7-9,TGTGCCAGCAGCCCCAGGGTAGGCTATGGCTACACCTTC,CASSPRVGYGYTF
few,TRBJ2-1,-,TRBV6-4,TGTGCCAGCAGTGTTATGAATGGCCCCGGCAATGAGCAGTTCTTC,CASSVMNGPGNEQFF
once,TRBJ1-1,-,TRBV6-2/TRBV6-3,TGTGCCAGCAGTCAGGGCTCTGAAGCTTTCTTT,CASSQGSEAFF
-,TRBJ2-1,TRBD2,TRBV9,TGTGCCAGCAGCGTCGGGGGGGCGGACAATGAGCAGTTCTTC,CASSVGGADNEQFF
-,TRBJ1-2,TRBD1,TRBV5-6,TGTGCCAGCAGCTTGACAGGGGCCCAAGGCGGCTATGGCTACACCTTC,CASSLTGAQGGYGYTF
once,TRBJ2-3,TRBD2,TRBV9,TGTGCCAGCAGCGTAGCTGGTAGCGGGGGGGCAGAAGATACGCAGTATTTT,CASSVAGSGGAEDTQYF
-,TRBJ2-2,-,TRBV4-3,TGCGCCAGCAGCCAAGATACCGGGGCGAACACCGGGGAGCTGTTTTTT,CASSQDTGANTGELFF
-,TRBJ1-5,-,TRBV15,TGTGCCACCAGCAGAGATGTTAGGCATCAGCCCCAGCATTTT,CATSRDVRHQPQHF
-,TRBJ2-5,-,TRBV21-1,TGTGCCAGCAGCCCCGGCGAGTGCCGTTGGGGGACCCAGTACTTC,CASSPGECRWGTQYF
few,TRBJ2-6,TRBD1,TRBV3-1/TRBV3-2,TGTGCCAGCAGCCCGACAGGGTACGGCTCTGGGGCCAACGTCCTGACTTTC,CASSPTGYGSGANVLTF
few,TRBJ1-1,-,TRBV7-2,TGTGCCAGCAGCTTAGGGGGTGACAGGAAGTCTGAAGCTTTCTTT,CASSLGGDRKSEAFF
once,TRBJ1-5,TRBD1,TRBV2,TGTGCCAGCAGTGAGACAGGGGTGGTCCATAGCAATCAGCCCCAGCATTTT,CASSETGVVHSNQPQHF
-,TRBJ1-1,TRBD1,TRBV28,TGTGCCAGCAGTAGAACAGGGGGCCATTTGAACACTGAAGCTTTCTTT,CASSRTGGHLNTEAFF
-,TRBJ2-7,-,TRBV7-2,TGTGCCAGCAGCTTAGCGAGCCACGAGCAGTACTTC,CASSLASHEQYF
few,TRBJ2-7,-,TRBV7-9,TGTGCCAGCAGCTTAGCTGGTACTTCCTACGAGCAGTACTTC,CASSLAGTSYEQYF
-,TRBJ2-1,-,TRBV7-9,TGTGCCAGCAGCTTAAATCCGAGGGAGCAGTTCTTC,CASSLNPREQFF
-,TRBJ2-6,TRBD1,TRBV19,TGTGCCAGTAGTACCCCCCGGGACAGGGGCGGTCGCCTCTCTGGGGCCAACGTCCTGACTTTC,CASSTPRDRGGRLSGANVLTF
-,TRBJ2-7,TRBD1,TRBV27,TGTGCCAGCAGCCGCAATCAGGGGGCGAGCGAGCAGTACTTC,CASSRNQGASEQYF
-,TRBJ1-5,TRBD1,TRBV6-5,TGTGCCAGCAGTCTCGGACAGGCGGTTCAGCCCCAGCATTTT,CASSLGQAVQPQHF
-,TRBJ1-6,-,TRBV2,TGTGCCAGCAGTGGGCAGAGCTCCTATAATTCACCCCTCCACTTT,CASSGQSSYNSPLHF
-,TRBJ2-6,-,TRBV18,TGTGCCAGCTCACCACTCCCGCCCTCTGGGGCCAACGTCCTGACTTTC,CASSPLPPSGANVLTF
-,TRBJ2-7,-,TRBV6-5,TGTGCCAGCAGTTCACGGTGGGAGCAGTACTTC,CASSSRWEQYF
-,TRBJ1-6,TRBD1,TRBV5-4,TGTGCCAGCAGCCTGGGACAGGGAAATTCACCCCTCCACTTT,CASSLGQGNSPLHF
-,TRBJ1-5,-,TRBV30,TGTGCCTGGAGTGGGGGATCCAATCAGCCCCAGCATTTT,CAWSGGSNQPQHF
-,TRBJ1-2,TRBD1,TRBV9,TGTGCCAGCAGCGTAACCTTCTTTGGGGGACAGGGTGTTAACTATGGCTACACCTTC,CASSVTFFGGQGVNYGYTF
-,TRBJ2-6,-,TRBV20-1,TGCAGTGCTAGTATGTACTCTGGGGCCAACGTCCTGACTTTC,CSASMYSGANVLTF
-,TRBJ1-1,-,TRBV4-2,TGTGCCAGCAGCCTACAAGGGGCAGCGAACACTGAAGCTTTCTTT,CASSLQGAANTEAFF
-,TRBJ2-2,-,TRBV6-6,TGTGCCAGCAGTCCTCCCGGTGAGGGGATTAGTACGACAAGTGGTGTGGGCACCGGGGAGCTGTTTTTT,CASSPPGEGISTTSGVGTGELFF
-,TRBJ1-2,-,TRBV12-3/TRBV12-4,TGTGCCAGCAGTTTAATGGCGAGCTATGGCTACACCTTC,CASSLMASYGYTF
-,TRBJ2-7,-,TRBV7-2,TGTGCCAGCAGAAAACCGGGACCAAACTACAACGAGCAGTACTTC,CASRKPGPNYNEQYF